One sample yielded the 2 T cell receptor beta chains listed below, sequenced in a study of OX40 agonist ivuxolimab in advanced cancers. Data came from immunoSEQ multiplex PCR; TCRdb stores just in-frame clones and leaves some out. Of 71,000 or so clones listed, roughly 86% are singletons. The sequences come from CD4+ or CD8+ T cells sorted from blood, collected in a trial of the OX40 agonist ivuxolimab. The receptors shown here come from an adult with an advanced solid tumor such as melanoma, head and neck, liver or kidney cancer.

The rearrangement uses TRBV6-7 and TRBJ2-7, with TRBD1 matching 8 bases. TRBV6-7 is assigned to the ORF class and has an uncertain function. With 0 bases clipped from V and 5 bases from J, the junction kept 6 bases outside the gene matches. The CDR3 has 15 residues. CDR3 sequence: CASSYSRTGGNEQYF. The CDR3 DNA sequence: TGTGCCAGCAGTTACTCGAGAACAGGGGGTAACGAGCAGTACTTC.

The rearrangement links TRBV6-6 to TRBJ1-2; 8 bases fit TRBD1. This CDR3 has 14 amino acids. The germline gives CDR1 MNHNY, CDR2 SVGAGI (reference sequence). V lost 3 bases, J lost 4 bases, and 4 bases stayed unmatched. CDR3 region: CASSYAGTGYGYTF. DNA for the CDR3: TGTGCCAGCAGTTATGCCGGGACAGGCTATGGCTACACCTTC.